The present T cell receptor (beta chain) was sequenced within a study of blood T cell repertoires in COVID-19. Across the whole study: Both acute and convalescent COVID-19 samples were obtained from the United States, Italy and Spain. T cells, B-cell-depleted T cells, or PBMCs provided the cDNA or gDNA that served as material.

In the source study's methods: Estimation of nucleated cell counts was performed using reference gene primer amplification. Assay used: immunoSEQ multiplex PCR; TCRdb lists only in-frame clones, some missing. From that table come the V and J calls and clone size; the DNA was used to work out D and trimming. The repertoire consists of roughly 70,000 clones, with more than 80% occurring once and the leading ten covering less than 9%. This CDR3 comprises 13 residues. Trimming pared 3 bases from V and 1 base from J, leaving 6 bases between. Source material: peripheral blood. This clonotype was sampled from a human donor in a cohort sampled during active COVID-19. V gene TRBV12-3 or TRBV12-4 combines with J gene TRBJ1-1; no clear D. DNA of the CDR3: TGTGCCAGCAGTTTGGCGGAGAACACTGAAGCTTTCTTT. Protein: CASSLAENTEAFF.